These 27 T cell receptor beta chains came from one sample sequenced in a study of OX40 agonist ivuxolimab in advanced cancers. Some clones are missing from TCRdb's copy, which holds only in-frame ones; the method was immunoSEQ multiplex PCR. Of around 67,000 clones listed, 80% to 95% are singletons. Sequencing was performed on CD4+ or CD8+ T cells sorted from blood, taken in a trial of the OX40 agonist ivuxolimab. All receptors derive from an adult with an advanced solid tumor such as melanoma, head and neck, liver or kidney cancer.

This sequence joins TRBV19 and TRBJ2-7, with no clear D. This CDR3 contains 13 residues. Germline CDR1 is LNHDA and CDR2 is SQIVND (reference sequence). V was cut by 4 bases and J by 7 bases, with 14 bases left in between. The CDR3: CASSNGPSLEQYF. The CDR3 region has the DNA TGTGCCAGTAGTAACGGGCCCTCTTTGGAGCAGTACTTC.

CDR3 protein: CASSSELEGNEKLFF. In DNA, the CDR3 is TGTGCCAGCAGTTCCGAGTTGGAGGGGAATGAAAAACTGTTTTTT. The chain employs TRBV28 and TRBJ1-4; D perhaps matches TRBD1 (5 bases). Trimming left V 4 bases short and J 5 bases short, with 14 bases between. Germline V CDR1 and CDR2: MDHEN, SYDVKM. CDR3 length: 15 residues.

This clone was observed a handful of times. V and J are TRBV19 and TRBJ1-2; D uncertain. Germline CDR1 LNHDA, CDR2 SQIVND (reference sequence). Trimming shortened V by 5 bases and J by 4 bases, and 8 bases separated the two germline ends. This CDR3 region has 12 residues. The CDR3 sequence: CASSPGGYGYTF. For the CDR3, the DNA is TGTGCCAGTAGTCCGGGCGGCTATGGCTACACCTTC.

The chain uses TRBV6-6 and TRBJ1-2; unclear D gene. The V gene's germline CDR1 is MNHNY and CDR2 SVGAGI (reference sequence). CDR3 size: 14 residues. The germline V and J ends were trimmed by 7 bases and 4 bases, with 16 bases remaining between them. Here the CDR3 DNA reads TGTGCCAGCACCTCGCCCCCGGCGAGCTATGGCTACACCTTC. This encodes CASTSPPASYGYTF.

The CDR3 DNA reads TGCGCCAGCAGCCGCGCCGACAGGGGGGCTCACAATGAGCAGTTCTTC. It yields the protein CASSRADRGAHNEQFF. V usage is TRBV4-1 and J usage is TRBJ2-1, with 9 bases identical to TRBD1. Germline CDR1 reads MGHRA; CDR2 reads YSYEKL. The CDR3 consists of 16 residues. V shed 4 bases, J shed 5 bases, and the junction held 9 bases outside the gene matches.

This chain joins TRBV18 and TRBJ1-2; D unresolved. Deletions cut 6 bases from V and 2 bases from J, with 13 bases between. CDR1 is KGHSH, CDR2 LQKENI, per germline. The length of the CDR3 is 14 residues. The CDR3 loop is CASSYGAQNYGYTF. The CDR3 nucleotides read TGTGCCAGCTCGTACGGAGCCCAGAACTATGGCTACACCTTC. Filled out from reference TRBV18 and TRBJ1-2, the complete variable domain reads NAGVMQNPRHLVRRRGQEARLRCSPMKGHSHVYWYRQLPEEGLKFMVYLQKENIIDESGMPKERFSAEFPKEGPSILRIQQVVRGDSAAYFCASSYGAQNYGYTFGSGTRLTVV.

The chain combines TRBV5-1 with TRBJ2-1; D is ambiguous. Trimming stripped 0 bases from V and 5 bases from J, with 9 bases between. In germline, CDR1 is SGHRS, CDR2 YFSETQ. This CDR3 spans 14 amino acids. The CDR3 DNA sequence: TGCGCCAGCAGCTTGGCCCCTTCGAACAATGAGCAGTTCTTC. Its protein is CASSLAPSNNEQFF.

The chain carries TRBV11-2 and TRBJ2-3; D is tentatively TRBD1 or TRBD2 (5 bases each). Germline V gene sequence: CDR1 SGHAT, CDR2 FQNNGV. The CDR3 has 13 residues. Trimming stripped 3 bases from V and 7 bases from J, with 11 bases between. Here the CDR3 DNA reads TGTGCCAGCAGCTTGGGGCCGGGGAATACGCAGTATTTT. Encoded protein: CASSLGPGNTQYF.

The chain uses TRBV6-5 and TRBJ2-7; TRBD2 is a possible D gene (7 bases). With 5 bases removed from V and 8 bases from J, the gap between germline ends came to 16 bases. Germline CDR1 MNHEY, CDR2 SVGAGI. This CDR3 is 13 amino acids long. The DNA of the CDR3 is TGTGCCAGCAGTCTCCTGGGAGGGGGAAAGCAGTACTTC. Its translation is CASSLLGGGKQYF.

The CDR3 sequence is CASSQSNPRGVEPQHF. The CDR3 DNA reads as TGCGCCAGCAGTCAATCTAATCCCAGGGGAGTAGAGCCCCAGCATTTT. V is TRBV23-1 and J is TRBJ1-5, with D possibly TRBD1 on 6 matching bases. TRBV23-1 falls under the ORF class, with uncertain function. The CDR3 totals 16 residues. V was pared by 0 bases and J by 8 bases, with 17 bases between.

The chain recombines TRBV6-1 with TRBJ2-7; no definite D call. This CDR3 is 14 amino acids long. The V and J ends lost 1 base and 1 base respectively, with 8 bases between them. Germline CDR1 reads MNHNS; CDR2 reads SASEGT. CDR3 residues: CASSEGESSYEQYF. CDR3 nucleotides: TGTGCCAGCAGTGAAGGTGAGAGTTCCTACGAGCAGTACTTC.

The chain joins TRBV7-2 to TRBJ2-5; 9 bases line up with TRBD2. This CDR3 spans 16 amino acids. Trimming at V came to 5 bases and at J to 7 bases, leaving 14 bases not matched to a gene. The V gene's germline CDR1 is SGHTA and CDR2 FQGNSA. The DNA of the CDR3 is TGTGCCAGCAGCCCCGGGTGGCTAGCGGGGCGAGGGACCCAGTACTTC. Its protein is CASSPGWLAGRGTQYF.

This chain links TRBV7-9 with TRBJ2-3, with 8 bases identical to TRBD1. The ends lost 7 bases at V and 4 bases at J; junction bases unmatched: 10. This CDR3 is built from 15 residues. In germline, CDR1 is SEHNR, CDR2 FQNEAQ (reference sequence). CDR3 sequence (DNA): TGTGCCAGCATGCGGACAGGGAAGGGGGCAGATACGCAGTATTTT. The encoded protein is CASMRTGKGADTQYF.

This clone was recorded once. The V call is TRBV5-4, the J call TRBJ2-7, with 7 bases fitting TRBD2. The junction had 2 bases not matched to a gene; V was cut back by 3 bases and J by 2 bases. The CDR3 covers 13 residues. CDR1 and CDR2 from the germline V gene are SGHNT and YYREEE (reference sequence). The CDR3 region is CASSSGTTYEQYF. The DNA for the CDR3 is TGTGCCAGCAGCTCCGGGACTACCTACGAGCAGTACTTC.

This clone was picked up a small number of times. The CDR3 here is CSASSGGEQYF. CDR3 DNA: TGCAGTGCTTCGTCGGGGGGCGAGCAGTACTTC. This chain links TRBV20-1 with TRBJ2-7; 7 nucleotides line up with TRBD2. V lost 5 bases, J lost 6 bases, and 4 bases stayed unmatched. This CDR3 spans 11 amino acids. Germline V CDR1 and CDR2: DFQATT, SNEGSKA (reference sequence).

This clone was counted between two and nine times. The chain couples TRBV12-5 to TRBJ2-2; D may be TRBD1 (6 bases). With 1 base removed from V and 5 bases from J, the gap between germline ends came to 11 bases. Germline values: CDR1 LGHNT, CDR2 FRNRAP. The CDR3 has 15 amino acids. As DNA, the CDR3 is TGTGCTAGTGGTTTGGGGACAGTTAGTACCGGGGAGCTGTTTTTT. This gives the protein CASGLGTVSTGELFF.

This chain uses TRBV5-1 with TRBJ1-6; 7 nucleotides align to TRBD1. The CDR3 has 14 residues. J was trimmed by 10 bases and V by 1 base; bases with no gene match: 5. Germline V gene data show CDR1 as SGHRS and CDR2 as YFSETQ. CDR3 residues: CASSLSSGGSPLHF. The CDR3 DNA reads TGCGCCAGCAGCTTGTCGTCAGGGGGGTCACCCCTCCACTTT.

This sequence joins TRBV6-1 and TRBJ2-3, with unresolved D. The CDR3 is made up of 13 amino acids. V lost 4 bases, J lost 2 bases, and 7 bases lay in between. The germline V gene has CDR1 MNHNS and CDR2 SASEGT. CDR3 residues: CASSAQTTDTQYF. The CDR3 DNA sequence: TGTGCCAGCAGTGCACAAACCACAGATACGCAGTATTTT.

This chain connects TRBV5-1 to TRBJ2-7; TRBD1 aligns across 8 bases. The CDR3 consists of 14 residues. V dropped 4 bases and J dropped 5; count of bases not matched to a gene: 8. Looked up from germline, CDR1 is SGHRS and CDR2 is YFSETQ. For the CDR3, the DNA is TGCGCCAGCAGCGCAGGGGGCGCGCTGCACGAGCAGTACTTC. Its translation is CASSAGGALHEQYF.

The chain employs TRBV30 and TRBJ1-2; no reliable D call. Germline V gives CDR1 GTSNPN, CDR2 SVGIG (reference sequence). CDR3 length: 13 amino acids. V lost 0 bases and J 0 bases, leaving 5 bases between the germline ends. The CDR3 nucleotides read TGTGCCTGGAGTGTACGAGCTAACTATGGCTACACCTTC. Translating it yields CAWSVRANYGYTF.

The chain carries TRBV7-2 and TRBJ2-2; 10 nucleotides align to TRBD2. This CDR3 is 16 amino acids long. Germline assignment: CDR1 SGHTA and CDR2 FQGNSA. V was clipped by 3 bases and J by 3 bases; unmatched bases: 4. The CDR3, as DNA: TGTGCCAGCAGCTTCCGGACTAGCGGTTACACCGGGGAGCTGTTTTTT. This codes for CASSFRTSGYTGELFF.

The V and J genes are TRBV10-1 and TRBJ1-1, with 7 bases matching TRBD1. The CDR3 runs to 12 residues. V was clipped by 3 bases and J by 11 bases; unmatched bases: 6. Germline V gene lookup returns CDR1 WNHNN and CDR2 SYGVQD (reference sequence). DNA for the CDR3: TGCGCCAGCAGTGACCCGGGACAGCGGGCTTTCTTT. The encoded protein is CASSDPGQRAFF.

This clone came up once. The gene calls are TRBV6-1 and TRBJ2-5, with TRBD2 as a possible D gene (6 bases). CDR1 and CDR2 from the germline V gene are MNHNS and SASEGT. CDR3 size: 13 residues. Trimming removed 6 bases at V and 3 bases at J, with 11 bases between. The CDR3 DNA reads TGTGCCAGCAGGGGGACTGCGGAAGAGACCCAGTACTTC. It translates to CASRGTAEETQYF.

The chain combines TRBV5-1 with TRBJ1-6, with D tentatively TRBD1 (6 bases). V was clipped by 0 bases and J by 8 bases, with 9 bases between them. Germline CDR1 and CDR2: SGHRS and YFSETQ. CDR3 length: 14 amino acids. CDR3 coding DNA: TGCGCCAGCAGCTTGGAAGGGGGTGATTCACCCCTCCACTTT. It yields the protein CASSLEGGDSPLHF.

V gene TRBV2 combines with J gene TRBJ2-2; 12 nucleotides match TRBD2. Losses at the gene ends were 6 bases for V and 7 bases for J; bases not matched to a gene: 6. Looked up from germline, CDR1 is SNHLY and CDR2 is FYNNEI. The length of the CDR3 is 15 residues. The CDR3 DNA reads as TGTGCCAGCAGCCGACTAGCGGGGGCCGGCGGGGAGCTGTTTTTT. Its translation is CASSRLAGAGGELFF.

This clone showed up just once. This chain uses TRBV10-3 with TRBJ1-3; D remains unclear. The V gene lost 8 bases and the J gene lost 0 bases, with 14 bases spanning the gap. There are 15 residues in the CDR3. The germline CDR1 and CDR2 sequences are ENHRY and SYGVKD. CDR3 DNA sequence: TGTGCCATCCCTGACCCGGTTAACTCTGGAAACACCATATATTTT. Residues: CAIPDPVNSGNTIYF.

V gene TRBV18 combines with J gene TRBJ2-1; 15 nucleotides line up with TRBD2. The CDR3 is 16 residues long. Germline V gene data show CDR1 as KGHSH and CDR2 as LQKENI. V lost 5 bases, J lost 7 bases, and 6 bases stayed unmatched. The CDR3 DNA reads TGTGCCAGCTCATCCGGACTAGCGGGGGGGTATAATGAGCAGTTCTTC. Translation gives CASSSGLAGGYNEQFF.